These T cell receptor beta chains were read from a single sample in a study of CD4+ T cells in melanoma. Only in-frame clones appear in the TCRdb table, and some are missing; sequencing was by immunoSEQ multiplex PCR. The profile shows 15,000 to 20,000 clones, around four fifths of them singletons. The sample taken for sequencing was cells from a culture (not recorded whether cultured in vitro). The receptor source for this set is a human donor with melanoma. CDR3s include the opening cysteine and the closing phenylalanine or tryptophan. The order of the fields is CDR3 protein, CDR3 DNA, D gene, clone size, V gene, J gene. D genes are given only for firm matches. The size field is filled for only some rows; it gives once, few, many or a size class.

CDR3aa: CASSSQRFRETQYF
CDR3nt: TGTGCCAGCAGTTCACAGAGGTTTCGGGAGACCCAGTACTTC
d_gene: NA
abundance: NA
v_gene: TRBV27
j_gene: TRBJ2-5

CDR3aa: CASTYPISYEQYF
CDR3nt: TGTGCCAGCACATATCCCATTTCCTACGAGCAGTACTTC
d_gene: NA
abundance: NA
v_gene: TRBV2
j_gene: TRBJ2-7

CDR3aa: CASSLGDRATGELFF
CDR3nt: TGCGCCAGCAGCTTGGGCGACAGGGCGACCGGGGAGCTGTTTTTT
d_gene: TRBD1
abundance: NA
v_gene: TRBV5-1
j_gene: TRBJ2-2

CDR3aa: CASSLGDRGNSPLHF
CDR3nt: TGTGCCAGCAGCTTAGGGGACAGGGGAAATTCACCCCTCCACTTT
d_gene: TRBD1
abundance: few
v_gene: TRBV7-9
j_gene: TRBJ1-6

CDR3aa: CASAIGGIGNTIYF
CDR3nt: TGTGCCAGCGCTATTGGGGGTATTGGAAACACCATATATTTT
d_gene: NA
abundance: NA
v_gene: TRBV6-6
j_gene: TRBJ1-3

CDR3aa: CASGLAGEGYTF
CDR3nt: TGTGCTAGTGGTTTGGCCGGGGAGGGCTACACCTTC
d_gene: NA
abundance: once
v_gene: TRBV12-5
j_gene: TRBJ1-2

CDR3aa: CASSLKTSSTDTQYF
CDR3nt: TGTGCCAGCAGCTTAAAAACATCCAGCACAGATACGCAGTATTTT
d_gene: NA
abundance: NA
v_gene: TRBV11-3
j_gene: TRBJ2-3

CDR3aa: CASSRDLSYEKLFF
CDR3nt: TGTGCCAGCAGCCGGGACCTCTCCTATGAAAAACTGTTTTTT
d_gene: NA
abundance: NA
v_gene: TRBV11-2
j_gene: TRBJ1-4

CDR3aa: CASSVDSSGNTIYF
CDR3nt: TGTGCCAGCAGCGTAGACAGCTCTGGAAACACCATATATTTT
d_gene: NA
abundance: few
v_gene: TRBV9
j_gene: TRBJ1-3

CDR3aa: CASTFSVGGGELFF
CDR3nt: TGTGCCAGCACCTTTTCTGTGGGGGGAGGGGAGCTGTTTTTT
d_gene: NA
abundance: few
v_gene: TRBV7-2
j_gene: TRBJ2-2

CDR3aa: CASSVQVKGEAFF
CDR3nt: TGTGCCAGCAGCGTACAGGTTAAAGGTGAAGCTTTCTTT
d_gene: NA
abundance: medium-sized
v_gene: TRBV6-5
j_gene: TRBJ1-1

CDR3aa: CASSSGTSGAYEQFF
CDR3nt: TGTGCCAGCAGCTCCGGGACTAGCGGGGCGTATGAGCAGTTCTTC
d_gene: TRBD2
abundance: NA
v_gene: TRBV7-9
j_gene: TRBJ2-1

CDR3aa: CASSLRKGRGYGYTF
CDR3nt: TGCGCCAGCAGCTTACGCAAGGGGAGGGGATATGGCTACACCTTC
d_gene: NA
abundance: once
v_gene: TRBV5-1
j_gene: TRBJ1-2

CDR3aa: CASSIARTGGYTF
CDR3nt: TGTGCCAGTAGTATAGCAAGGACAGGTGGCTACACCTTC
d_gene: TRBD1
abundance: few
v_gene: TRBV19
j_gene: TRBJ1-2

CDR3aa: CASSTSPGETQYF
CDR3nt: TGTGCCAGTAGTACCAGTCCAGGGGAGACCCAGTACTTC
d_gene: NA
abundance: NA
v_gene: TRBV19
j_gene: TRBJ2-5

CDR3aa: CASSLAPGVYNEQFF
CDR3nt: TGTGCCAGCAGCTTAGCTCCAGGGGTCTACAATGAGCAGTTCTTC
d_gene: NA
abundance: NA
v_gene: TRBV11-2
j_gene: TRBJ2-1

CDR3aa: CASTLGGSNQPQHF
CDR3nt: TGTGCCAGTACCCTGGGGGGAAGCAATCAGCCCCAGCATTTT
d_gene: NA
abundance: once
v_gene: TRBV19
j_gene: TRBJ1-5

CDR3aa: CASSRKRDRRNTGELFF
CDR3nt: TGTGCCAGCAGCCGCAAAAGAGACAGGAGGAACACCGGGGAGCTGTTTTTT
d_gene: NA
abundance: NA
v_gene: TRBV11-2
j_gene: TRBJ2-2

CDR3aa: CASSLAVGSPLHF
CDR3nt: TGTGCCAGCAGCTTAGCAGTAGGCTCTCCCCTCCACTTT
d_gene: NA
abundance: NA
v_gene: TRBV7-3
j_gene: TRBJ1-6

CDR3aa: CASSLPHGTAQETQYF
CDR3nt: TGCGCCAGCAGCCTTCCCCACGGGACAGCCCAAGAGACCCAGTACTTC
d_gene: TRBD1
abundance: few
v_gene: TRBV5-1
j_gene: TRBJ2-5

CDR3aa: CASSYGQTREKLFF
CDR3nt: TGTGCCAGCAGTTATGGACAGACTAGGGAAAAACTGTTTTTT
d_gene: NA
abundance: NA
v_gene: TRBV6-5
j_gene: TRBJ1-4

CDR3aa: CASSQGQFAGNTIYF
CDR3nt: TGTGCCAGCAGCCAAGGGCAGTTTGCTGGAAACACCATATATTTT
d_gene: NA
abundance: few
v_gene: TRBV4-2
j_gene: TRBJ1-3

CDR3aa: CASSMGTINQPQHF
CDR3nt: TGTGCCAGTAGTATGGGGACGATCAATCAGCCCCAGCATTTT
d_gene: NA
abundance: NA
v_gene: TRBV19
j_gene: TRBJ1-5

CDR3aa: CASSQHAGGAYGYTF
CDR3nt: TGCGCCAGCAGCCAACACGCAGGGGGCGCCTATGGCTACACCTTC
d_gene: TRBD1
abundance: few
v_gene: TRBV5-4
j_gene: TRBJ1-2

CDR3aa: CASSLGSPAYNEQFF
CDR3nt: TGTGCCAGCAGCCTAGGGAGTCCGGCCTACAATGAGCAGTTCTTC
d_gene: NA
abundance: NA
v_gene: TRBV7-3
j_gene: TRBJ2-1

CDR3aa: CASRESNTEAFF
CDR3nt: TGCGCCAGCAGGGAGTCGAACACTGAAGCTTTCTTT
d_gene: NA
abundance: NA
v_gene: TRBV5-1
j_gene: TRBJ1-1

CDR3aa: CASSLHSGTTYTGELFF
CDR3nt: TGTGCCAGCAGTTTACATTCCGGGACTACGTACACCGGGGAGCTGTTTTTT
d_gene: TRBD2
abundance: NA
v_gene: TRBV27
j_gene: TRBJ2-2

CDR3aa: CASSPRLAGGQETQYF
CDR3nt: TGTGCCAGCAGCCCAAGACTAGCGGGGGGGCAAGAGACCCAGTACTTC
d_gene: TRBD2
abundance: NA
v_gene: TRBV13
j_gene: TRBJ2-5

CDR3aa: CASRDRGKLFF
CDR3nt: TGTGCCAGCCGGGACAGGGGAAAACTGTTTTTT
d_gene: TRBD1
abundance: once
v_gene: TRBV2
j_gene: TRBJ1-4

CDR3aa: CATTLGGGRSYEQYF
CDR3nt: TGTGCCACCACCTTAGGGGGGGGCCGTTCCTACGAGCAGTACTTC
d_gene: NA
abundance: NA
v_gene: TRBV2
j_gene: TRBJ2-7

CDR3aa: CASSSDRGRYEQYF
CDR3nt: TGTGCCAGCAGCTCGGACAGGGGAAGATACGAGCAGTACTTC
d_gene: TRBD1
abundance: few
v_gene: TRBV7-2
j_gene: TRBJ2-7

CDR3aa: CATSSRGAFLTTNEKLFF
CDR3nt: TGTGCCACCAGCAGTCGGGGGGCTTTTCTGACAACTAATGAAAAACTGTTTTTT
d_gene: NA
abundance: NA
v_gene: TRBV15
j_gene: TRBJ1-4

CDR3aa: CASSPGQGKTNTEAFF
CDR3nt: TGTGCCAGCTCACCCGGACAGGGTAAGACGAACACTGAAGCTTTCTTT
d_gene: TRBD1
abundance: NA
v_gene: TRBV18
j_gene: TRBJ1-1

CDR3aa: CASSSNQGRPQHF
CDR3nt: TGTGCCAGCAGCTCTAACCAGGGGAGGCCCCAGCATTTT
d_gene: NA
abundance: NA
v_gene: TRBV7-2
j_gene: TRBJ1-5

CDR3aa: CASSIQRGGETQYF
CDR3nt: TGTGCCAGCAGTATACAGCGGGGAGGAGAGACCCAGTACTTC
d_gene: TRBD2
abundance: once
v_gene: TRBV6-1
j_gene: TRBJ2-5

CDR3aa: CASSEWRLTDKETQYF
CDR3nt: TGTGCCAGCAGTGAATGGCGACTGACGGATAAAGAGACCCAGTACTTC
d_gene: NA
abundance: NA
v_gene: TRBV6-1
j_gene: TRBJ2-5

CDR3aa: CASSLGGSGTRGYGYTF
CDR3nt: TGTGCCAGCAGCTTAGGTGGATCCGGAACACGGGGCTATGGCTACACCTTC
d_gene: NA
abundance: NA
v_gene: TRBV7-2
j_gene: TRBJ1-2

CDR3aa: CASSLMNTRRNQPQHF
CDR3nt: TGTGCCAGCAGCTTGATGAACACCCGACGCAATCAGCCCCAGCATTTT
d_gene: NA
abundance: NA
v_gene: TRBV5-6
j_gene: TRBJ1-5

CDR3aa: CASSLERTTGELFF
CDR3nt: TGTGCCAGCAGCTTGGAGCGTACCACCGGGGAGCTGTTTTTT
d_gene: NA
abundance: NA
v_gene: TRBV7-9
j_gene: TRBJ2-2

CDR3aa: CASSGREWTGTFISPLHF
CDR3nt: TGTGCCAGCAGCGGGCGGGAGTGGACAGGAACTTTCATTTCACCCCTCCACTTT
d_gene: NA
abundance: NA
v_gene: TRBV21-1
j_gene: TRBJ1-6

CDR3aa: CASSLTGPDNYGYTF
CDR3nt: TGTGCCAGCAGCTTAACCGGGCCGGATAACTATGGCTACACCTTC
d_gene: NA
abundance: NA
v_gene: TRBV7-3
j_gene: TRBJ1-2

CDR3aa: CASRGTGRSGEQFF
CDR3nt: TGTGCCAGCAGGGGGACAGGGCGGTCCGGTGAGCAGTTCTTC
d_gene: TRBD1
abundance: few
v_gene: TRBV6-5
j_gene: TRBJ2-1

CDR3aa: CASSLSPFGEQYF
CDR3nt: TGTGCCAGCAGCTTGTCCCCGTTCGGGGAGCAGTACTTC
d_gene: NA
abundance: NA
v_gene: TRBV5-6
j_gene: TRBJ2-7

CDR3aa: CASSASLAGTQYF
CDR3nt: TGTGCCAGCAGTGCCTCCCTAGCCGGTACGCAGTATTTT
d_gene: NA
abundance: NA
v_gene: TRBV6-4
j_gene: TRBJ2-3

CDR3aa: CASSLQRAGITDTQYF
CDR3nt: TGTGCCAGCAGTCTCCAACGAGCGGGGATCACAGATACGCAGTATTTT
d_gene: TRBD2
abundance: NA
v_gene: TRBV2
j_gene: TRBJ2-3

CDR3aa: CAISGTGRDSPLHF
CDR3nt: TGTGCCATCAGTGGGACAGGGAGGGATTCACCCCTCCACTTT
d_gene: TRBD1
abundance: NA
v_gene: TRBV10-3
j_gene: TRBJ1-6

CDR3aa: CASSYSNRGLSVFHF
CDR3nt: TGTGCCAGCAGTTATTCCAACAGGGGTCTCTCGGTGTTCCACTTT
d_gene: TRBD1
abundance: NA
v_gene: TRBV6-5
j_gene: TRBJ1-6

CDR3aa: CASSLEFLPGHGRAKAYEQYF
CDR3nt: TGCGCCAGCAGCTTGGAGTTCCTTCCGGGGCACGGGAGAGCCAAAGCCTACGAGCAGTACTTC
d_gene: NA
abundance: NA
v_gene: TRBV5-1
j_gene: TRBJ2-7

CDR3aa: CASSSQGMYSPLHF
CDR3nt: TGTGCCAGCAGCTCACAGGGGATGTATTCACCCCTCCACTTT
d_gene: TRBD1
abundance: NA
v_gene: TRBV11-2
j_gene: TRBJ1-6

CDR3aa: CASSLASSNEQFF
CDR3nt: TGCGCCAGCAGCTTGGCCTCTAGCAACGAGCAGTTCTTC
d_gene: NA
abundance: NA
v_gene: TRBV5-1
j_gene: TRBJ2-1

CDR3aa: CASSQGGLETQYF
CDR3nt: TGTGCTAGCAGCCAGGGGGGATTGGAGACCCAGTACTTC
d_gene: NA
abundance: NA
v_gene: TRBV7-7
j_gene: TRBJ2-5

CDR3aa: CASRGNSPLHF
CDR3nt: TGTGCCAGTAGGGGAAATTCACCCCTCCACTTT
d_gene: NA
abundance: NA
v_gene: TRBV19
j_gene: TRBJ1-6

CDR3aa: CATAPNLNEQFF
CDR3nt: TGTGCCACCGCCCCGAACCTGAATGAGCAGTTCTTC
d_gene: NA
abundance: NA
v_gene: TRBV19
j_gene: TRBJ2-1

CDR3aa: CASSLEAGGGNEQYF
CDR3nt: TGTGCCAGCAGCTTAGAGGCGGGGGGCGGGAACGAGCAGTACTTC
d_gene: TRBD2
abundance: NA
v_gene: TRBV7-6
j_gene: TRBJ2-7

CDR3aa: CASSLQFGQKNTEAFF
CDR3nt: TGTGCCAGCAGTTTACAATTCGGACAGAAGAACACTGAAGCTTTCTTT
d_gene: NA
abundance: NA
v_gene: TRBV7-2
j_gene: TRBJ1-1

CDR3aa: CSVEMEVMRAFF
CDR3nt: TGCAGCGTTGAAATGGAGGTCATGCGAGCTTTCTTT
d_gene: NA
abundance: NA
v_gene: TRBV29-1
j_gene: TRBJ1-1

CDR3aa: CASSVGGESYNEQFF
CDR3nt: TGTGCCAGCAGTGTGGGCGGGGAAAGCTACAATGAGCAGTTCTTC
d_gene: NA
abundance: NA
v_gene: TRBV2
j_gene: TRBJ2-1

CDR3aa: CASTRQDNSPLHF
CDR3nt: TGTGCCAGCACCAGGCAGGACAATTCACCCCTCCACTTT
d_gene: NA
abundance: NA
v_gene: TRBV2
j_gene: TRBJ1-6